These T cell receptor beta chains were read from a single sample in a study of blood T cell repertoires in COVID-19. Repertoires were generated with immunoSEQ multiplex PCR, while TCRdb's copy carries only in-frame clones and drops some. Of some 180,000 clones listed, roughly 82% were seen once; the top ten hold 7.8%. Sequences were obtained from peripheral blood. The receptor set was obtained from a woman aged 55-69 years with COVID-19, enrolled during active disease. The CDR3 runs from the conserved cysteine through the conserved F or W. D genes are given only for firm matches. Clone sizes are given selectively: once, few, many, or a class where the clone is expanded.

>TRBD1|TRBV27|TRBJ2-2|-
TGTGCCAGCTTGCCCCAGACAGGGATCACCGGGGAGCTGTTTTTT
CASLPQTGITGELFF
>TRBD1|TRBV7-8|TRBJ2-7|few
TGTGCCAGCAGCTTGGGACAGGGTTCGGTCTACGAGCAGTACTTC
CASSLGQGSVYEQYF
>TRBD1|TRBV5-1|TRBJ2-7|-
TGCGCCAGCAGCCAGAAGGGACAGGCCTACGAGCAGTACTTC
CASSQKGQAYEQYF
>-|TRBV28|TRBJ1-4|-
TGTGCCAGCAGCTCCCGACAGGAAACTAATGAAAAACTGTTTTTT
CASSSRQETNEKLFF
>-|TRBV5-1|TRBJ2-3|-
TGCGCCAGCAGCTTGGAAGAGGCTAGCCTCACAGATACGCAGTATTTT
CASSLEEASLTDTQYF
>TRBD1|TRBV5-8|TRBJ1-6|-
TGTGCCAGCAGGGACAGGGGGCTTGGTTCACCCCTCCACTTT
CASRDRGLGSPLHF
>-|TRBV3-1/TRBV3-2|TRBJ1-4|-
TGTGCCAGCAGCCAAAGTAGAGTCACTAATGAAAAACTGTTTTTT
CASSQSRVTNEKLFF
>TRBD1|TRBV28|TRBJ1-2|-
TGTGCCAGCAGGCAATACAGGGGGGGGCCTTATGGCTACACCTTC
CASRQYRGGPYGYTF
>TRBD1|TRBV18|TRBJ1-5|-
TGTGCCAGCTCACCACGAGGACAGGTGGATCAGCCCCAGCATTTT
CASSPRGQVDQPQHF
>TRBD1|TRBV6-5|TRBJ1-3|once
TGTGCCAGCAGTCCGGACAGGGGGAATGGAAACACCATATATTTT
CASSPDRGNGNTIYF
>TRBD1|TRBV29-1|TRBJ2-7|-
TGCAGCGTCGTTTCCTTCACAGGGGGCGAGGTTCGAGGGCAGTACTTC
CSVVSFTGGEVRGQYF
>-|TRBV12-3/TRBV12-4|TRBJ1-1|-
TGTGCCAGCAGTTCCTTGGCAGACACTGAAGCTTTCTTT
CASSSLADTEAFF
>TRBD1|TRBV5-1|TRBJ2-3|-
TGCGCCTCTCGGACAGGGTCTAGCACAGATACGCAGTATTTT
CASRTGSSTDTQYF
>-|TRBV7-3|TRBJ1-6|-
TGTGCCAGCAGCTTAGGTGGGGCGGAGAATTCACCCCTCCACTTT
CASSLGGAENSPLHF
>TRBD2|TRBV28|TRBJ2-5|-
TGTGCCAGCAGTTTAAGGCATGGGCTAGCGGGAGGAGCGGAGACCCAGTACTTC
CASSLRHGLAGGAETQYF
>TRBD1|TRBV4-1|TRBJ1-6|-
TGCGCCAGCAGCCAAGGAGGCGGGACAGGGGAGGATTCACCCCTCCACTTT
CASSQGGGTGEDSPLHF
>TRBD1|TRBV20-1|TRBJ1-5|few
TGCAGTGCTAGTGGAGTACAGGGGGCTACCATAAGCAATCAGCCCCAGCATTTT
CSASGVQGATISNQPQHF
>TRBD1|TRBV5-1|TRBJ2-1|-
TGCGCCAGCAGCTTGCGACAGGGGGCCTACAATGAGCAGTTCTTC
CASSLRQGAYNEQFF
>TRBD1|TRBV5-1|TRBJ1-4|-
TGCGCCAGCAGCCGCACAGGGGGCGGGAGTGAAAAACTGTTTTTT
CASSRTGGGSEKLFF
>TRBD1|TRBV4-3|TRBJ1-2|-
TGCGCCAGCAGCCCTATGAGGATACAGGGGCCCGAGGATGGCTACACCTTC
CASSPMRIQGPEDGYTF
>-|TRBV14|TRBJ2-1|few
TGTGCCAGCAGCCAAATTAGCGGTTTTTACAATGAGCAGTTCTTC
CASSQISGFYNEQFF
>TRBD1|TRBV9|TRBJ1-3|few
TGTGCCAGCAGCCGTCGAGGCACAGGGGGCTTCACGGGCGGCACCATATATTTT
CASSRRGTGGFTGGTIYF
>TRBD2|TRBV20-1|TRBJ2-3|few
TGCAGTGCTAGTATTCCTAGCGGGGGGGCCACAGATACGCAGTATTTT
CSASIPSGGATDTQYF
>-|TRBV5-4|TRBJ2-1|-
TGTGCCAGCAGCTTGGAATTGCAGCGGACGACCCGGTTCTTC
CASSLELQRTTRFF
>-|TRBV7-3|TRBJ2-3|-
TGTGCCAGCAGCTTAATGGGCTACACAGATACGCAGTATTTT
CASSLMGYTDTQYF
>-|TRBV27|TRBJ2-1|-
TGTGCCAGCAGTTTATCTCCTTACAATGAGCAGTTCTTC
CASSLSPYNEQFF
>TRBD2|TRBV27|TRBJ2-1|-
TGTGCCAGCAGTTTAACTAGCGACTATTACAATGAGCAGTTCTTC
CASSLTSDYYNEQFF
>TRBD2|TRBV2|TRBJ2-1|few
TGTGCCAGCAGACCCGGGGGGGCCTACAATGAGCAGTTCTTC
CASRPGGAYNEQFF